The rows below give T cell receptor beta chains drawn from one sample of a study of T cell responses to AZD1222 COVID-19 vaccine. Clones were read by immunoSEQ multiplex PCR, and TCRdb kept only the in-frame ones, dropping some. The sample consists of some 140,000 clones, roughly nine tenths of them appearing once. The source was peripheral blood, collected on day 0 of MenACWY control vaccination. The source is an adult in good health. CDR3s include the opening cysteine and the closing phenylalanine or tryptophan. The order of the fields is CDR3 protein, V gene, J gene.

CDR3: CASSLGESSNQPQHF; V: TRBV5-1; J: TRBJ1-5
CDR3: CASSSGQGSHYGYTF; V: TRBV7-8; J: TRBJ1-2
CDR3: CASSLGRGETQYF; V: TRBV5-1; J: TRBJ2-5
CDR3: CASSPGLAGGEQFF; V: TRBV6-6; J: TRBJ2-1
CDR3: CASSPTGQPWEEQYF; V: TRBV19; J: TRBJ2-7
CDR3: CSVEGENTEAFF; V: TRBV29-1; J: TRBJ1-1
CDR3: CASSYEATNEKLFF; V: TRBV6-5; J: TRBJ1-4
CDR3: CASSQEIAAYEQYF; V: TRBV4-3; J: TRBJ2-7
CDR3: CASSARDSNSPLHF; V: TRBV6-4; J: TRBJ1-6
CDR3: CASSDPDRVSNEKLFF; V: TRBV2; J: TRBJ1-4
CDR3: CASSFDSGGSSYEQYF; V: TRBV7-2; J: TRBJ2-7
CDR3: CASRTSGRLYNEQFF; V: TRBV7-8; J: TRBJ2-1
CDR3: CASSFAGRRPYEQYF; V: TRBV27; J: TRBJ2-7
CDR3: CASSFSNLRGDEQFF; V: TRBV5-1; J: TRBJ2-1
CDR3: CASSLAVGAEAFF; V: TRBV6-5; J: TRBJ1-1
CDR3: CATIPAGRGYEQYF; V: TRBV27; J: TRBJ2-7
CDR3: CAWNGQGGSEQYF; V: TRBV30; J: TRBJ2-7
CDR3: CASSETSENYGYTF; V: TRBV28; J: TRBJ1-2
CDR3: CASSVPGHLNYGYTF; V: TRBV11-2; J: TRBJ1-2
CDR3: CASSSLGGGADGYTF; V: TRBV5-6; J: TRBJ1-2
CDR3: CASSDVDGNYGYTF; V: TRBV2; J: TRBJ1-2
CDR3: CASQKALAGRYNEQFF; V: TRBV2; J: TRBJ2-1
CDR3: CASSLFRDTEAFF; V: TRBV11-2; J: TRBJ1-1
CDR3: CASSSTRQLSNYGYTF; V: TRBV5-6; J: TRBJ1-2
CDR3: CASSRDRVDYGYTF; V: TRBV4-2; J: TRBJ1-2
CDR3: CASSLQISYSFTDTQYF; V: TRBV7-2; J: TRBJ2-3
CDR3: CAISPVLNEKLFF; V: TRBV28; J: TRBJ1-4
CDR3: CASSQDTGGRLNTEAFF; V: TRBV4-3; J: TRBJ1-1
CDR3: CASSRQGSITNEKLFF; V: TRBV2; J: TRBJ1-4
CDR3: CASREQGLPGNTIYF; V: TRBV19; J: TRBJ1-3
CDR3: CASSVSYRDTIYF; V: TRBV9; J: TRBJ1-3
CDR3: CATRFAALRTGELFF; V: TRBV27; J: TRBJ2-2
CDR3: CSGGTGDNYGYTF; V: TRBV29-1; J: TRBJ1-2
CDR3: CASSQELWTYEQYF; V: TRBV4-3; J: TRBJ2-7
CDR3: CATTQGGATDTQYF; V: TRBV6-5; J: TRBJ2-3
CDR3: CASSPDRANTEAFF; V: TRBV7-3; J: TRBJ1-1
CDR3: CASSSPLGARGSPLHF; V: TRBV11-2; J: TRBJ1-6
CDR3: CASSPPGTSGTLEQYF; V: TRBV9; J: TRBJ2-7
CDR3: CASSLGLAGTGELFF; V: TRBV11-3; J: TRBJ2-2
CDR3: CASRWGMTVNTGELFF; V: TRBV6-6; J: TRBJ2-2
CDR3: CASSPDPNYGYTF; V: TRBV6-5; J: TRBJ1-2
CDR3: CASSPEPGTPYEQYF; V: TRBV27; J: TRBJ2-7
CDR3: CASGLSPLGGPRLTTRYDEQFF; V: TRBV12-5; J: TRBJ2-1
CDR3: CASSQRRRGGYTF; V: TRBV6-5; J: TRBJ1-2
CDR3: CASSLWPWDPNYGYTF; V: TRBV7-9; J: TRBJ1-2
CDR3: CASSLGVSWQGDYNEQFF; V: TRBV7-9; J: TRBJ2-1
CDR3: CATSRDLSRLGGYTF; V: TRBV15; J: TRBJ1-2
CDR3: CASSLLAGDNNEQFF; V: TRBV7-7; J: TRBJ2-1
CDR3: CASSRARRAAGGYTF; V: TRBV4-3; J: TRBJ1-2
CDR3: CASTLSKGPWRYTF; V: TRBV28; J: TRBJ1-2